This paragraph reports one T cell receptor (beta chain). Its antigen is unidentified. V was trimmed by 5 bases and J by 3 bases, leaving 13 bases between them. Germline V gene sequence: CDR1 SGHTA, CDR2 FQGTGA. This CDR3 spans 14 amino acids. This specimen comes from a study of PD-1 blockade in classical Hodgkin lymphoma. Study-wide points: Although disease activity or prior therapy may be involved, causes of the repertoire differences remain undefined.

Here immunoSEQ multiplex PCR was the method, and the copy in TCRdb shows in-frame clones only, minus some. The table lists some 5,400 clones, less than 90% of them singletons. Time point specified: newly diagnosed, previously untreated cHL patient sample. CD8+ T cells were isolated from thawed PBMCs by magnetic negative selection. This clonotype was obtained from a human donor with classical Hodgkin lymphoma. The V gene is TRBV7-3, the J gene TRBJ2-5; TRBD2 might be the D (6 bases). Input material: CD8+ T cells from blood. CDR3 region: CASSILGGEETQYF. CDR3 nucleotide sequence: TGTGCCAGCAGCATACTCGGCGGGGAAGAGACCCAGTACTTC.